Listed here are 23 T cell receptor beta chains from one sample, sequenced in a study of cytomegalovirus exposure and HLA in healthy donors. Primers included in the PCR were 60 Vbeta and 13 Jbeta primers. Data came from immunoSEQ multiplex PCR; TCRdb stores just in-frame clones and leaves some out. This sample has 100,000 to 150,000 clones; about 74% occur once, and the top ten carry over 3.5%. The sample comprised PBMCs. The receptors stem from a woman aged 45-65 years in good health and CMV-seropositive.

The gene calls are TRBV7-2 and TRBJ2-1, with 13 bases matching TRBD2. The CDR3 has 15 residues. Per germline, CDR1 SGHTA and CDR2 FQGNSA. The V gene end was trimmed by 5 bases and the J gene end by 3 bases; junction bases not matched to a gene: 1. The CDR3 loop is CASSRTSGGYNEQFF. CDR3 bases: TGTGCCAGCAGCCGGACTAGCGGGGGCTACAATGAGCAGTTCTTC.

The chain joins TRBV25-1 to TRBJ1-4, with TRBD1 identical over 7 bases. The CDR3 covers 17 residues. Germline-derived CDR1 and CDR2 are MGHDK and SYGVNS. Germline trimming cut 3 bases from V and 0 bases from J; bases unmatched to any gene: 7. CDR3 region: CASSDPGTAATNEKLFF. The CDR3 nucleotides are TGTGCCAGCAGTGACCCCGGGACAGCTGCAACTAATGAAAAACTGTTTTTT.

The chain joins TRBV7-2 to TRBJ1-3, with D perhaps TRBD1 (5 bases). CDR1 and CDR2 from the germline V gene are SGHTA and FQGNSA. V was cut by 2 bases and J by 0 bases, with 8 bases left in between. This CDR3 is 15 amino acids long. The CDR3 nucleotides read TGTGCCAGCAGCTTAACAGGAGTCTCTGGAAACACCATATATTTT. Protein: CASSLTGVSGNTIYF.

CDR3: CASSVTGANEKLFF. For the CDR3, the DNA is TGTGCCAGCAGTGTGACAGGGGCTAATGAAAAACTGTTTTTT. The V gene is TRBV25-1, the J gene TRBJ1-4; 8 bases line up with TRBD1. Per the germline V gene, CDR1 is MGHDK and CDR2 is SYGVNS. The CDR3 is 14 amino acids. V shed 4 bases and J 3 bases; nucleotides not matched to a gene: 1.

The J gene is TRBJ2-1, the V gene TRBV4-1; weak D call: TRBD1 (7 bases). The CDR3 sequence is 15 residues long. With 1 base removed from V and 7 bases from J, the gap between germline ends came to 14 bases. Germline assignment: CDR1 MGHRA and CDR2 YSYEKL. The CDR3 DNA sequence: TGCGCCAGCAGCCAAGTGGAGGGGGCGGGGAATGAGCAGTTCTTC. It encodes CASSQVEGAGNEQFF.

This chain uses TRBV5-5 with TRBJ2-1; maybe TRBD2 (5 bases). Trimming took off 0 bases at V and 7 bases at J, with 14 bases between the two ends. The CDR3 is made up of 15 amino acids. Germline CDR1 and CDR2: SGHKS and YYEKEE (reference sequence). The CDR3 protein is CASSLAPGKGNEQFF. The CDR3 DNA reads TGTGCCAGCAGCTTGGCGCCGGGAAAGGGAAATGAGCAGTTCTTC.

The rearrangement joins TRBV10-3 to TRBJ1-4; the match to TRBD1 covers 9 bases. Germline lookup yields CDR1 ENHRY and CDR2 SYGVKD. The V segment lost 8 bases and the J segment 7 bases; nucleotides outside the gene matches: 8. CDR3 length: 14 amino acids. The CDR3 loop is CAIGSGTGSEKLFF. The CDR3 DNA is TGTGCCATCGGAAGCGGGACAGGGTCTGAAAAACTGTTTTTT.

The chain combines TRBV7-8 with TRBJ1-6, with 10 bases fitting TRBD1. Looked up from germline, CDR1 is SGHVS and CDR2 is FQNEAQ. The CDR3 consists of 15 residues. V lost 7 bases and J lost 7; bases outside the gene matches: 7. The CDR3: CASNPMGQGNSPLHF. CDR3 bases: TGTGCCAGCAACCCAATGGGACAGGGGAATTCACCCCTCCACTTT.

The gene calls are TRBV4-2 and TRBJ2-1; 8 bases match TRBD2. Germline-derived CDR1 and CDR2 are LGHNA and YNFKEQ. The CDR3 contains 16 residues. Losses at the gene ends were 1 base for V and 3 bases for J; bases not matched to a gene: 5. The chain's CDR3 is CASSQVSGTSYNEQFF. The CDR3 bases are TGTGCCAGCAGCCAAGTTTCCGGGACTAGCTACAATGAGCAGTTCTTC.

The rearrangement joins TRBV11-2 to TRBJ1-6, with 8 nucleotides matching TRBD1. This CDR3 contains 16 residues. V shed 6 bases, J shed 9 bases, and the junction held 13 bases outside the gene matches. In germline, CDR1 is SGHAT, CDR2 FQNNGV. CDR3 protein: CASRYAVRTGTSPLHF. The CDR3 DNA is TGTGCCAGCAGGTACGCCGTTCGGACAGGGACTTCACCCCTCCACTTT.

The V call is TRBV7-6, the J call TRBJ2-3; 10 bases fit TRBD2. CDR1 and CDR2 from the germline V gene are SGHVS and FNYEAQ. This CDR3 is 14 amino acids long. V was clipped by 2 bases and J by 4 bases; unmatched bases: 0. CDR3 sequence: CASSLSGGADTQYF. DNA of the CDR3: TGTGCCAGCAGCTTAAGCGGGGGGGCAGATACGCAGTATTTT.

This clone was recorded a few times. Here the CDR3 DNA reads TGTGCCAGCAGTTACTCACCCGGGGATGGGGAGACCCAGTACTTC. This gives the protein CASSYSPGDGETQYF. V usage is TRBV6-5 and J usage is TRBJ2-5, with D perhaps matching TRBD2 (5 bases). CDR1 is MNHEY, CDR2 SVGAGI, per germline. This CDR3 spans 15 amino acids. Trimming shortened V by 0 bases and J by 5 bases, and 13 bases separated the two germline ends.

J is TRBJ2-1 and V is TRBV7-6; D uncertain. This CDR3 comprises 13 residues. V was clipped by 1 base and J by 4 bases, with 5 bases between them. The germline V gene encodes CDR1 SGHVS and CDR2 FNYEAQ. This CDR3 reads CASSLETYNEQFF. As DNA, the CDR3 is TGTGCCAGCAGCTTAGAGACTTACAATGAGCAGTTCTTC.

This chain uses TRBV11-3 with TRBJ2-2; 7 bases agree with TRBD2. V gave up 5 bases and J gave up 1 base; unmatched junction bases: 4. CDR1 is SGHNT, CDR2 YENEEA, per germline. The CDR3 is 15 residues long. CDR3 residues: CASSPRGENTGELFF. CDR3 DNA: TGTGCCAGCAGCCCCCGGGGGGAGAACACCGGGGAGCTGTTTTTT.

The V gene is TRBV28, the J gene TRBJ2-7, with 8 bases matching TRBD2. Germline-derived CDR1 and CDR2 are MDHEN and SYDVKM. The CDR3 is made up of 16 amino acids. V gave up 6 bases and J gave up 6 bases; unmatched junction bases: 16. The CDR3 loop is CASSSRGRGGSPEQYF. In DNA, the CDR3 is TGTGCCAGCAGCTCCCGAGGCCGGGGGGGTTCCCCCGAGCAGTACTTC.

The chain couples TRBV7-9 to TRBJ2-7; 8 nucleotides agree with TRBD2. V was clipped by 4 bases and J by 7 bases; unmatched bases: 15. The CDR3 is made up of 16 amino acids. Germline V gene lookup returns CDR1 SEHNR and CDR2 FQNEAQ (reference sequence). CDR3 region: CASSSPGGAWGGEQYF. The CDR3 coding sequence is TGTGCCAGCAGCTCCCCGGGGGGGGCCTGGGGTGGGGAGCAGTACTTC. The complete variable domain, with remaining parts taken from reference TRBV7-9 and TRBJ2-7, reads DTGVSQNPRHKITKRGQNVTFRCDPISEHNRLYWYRQTLGQGPEFLTYFQNEAQLEKSRLLSDRFSAERPKGSFSTLEIQRTEQGDSAMYLCASSSPGGAWGGEQYFGPGTRLTVT.

The gene calls are TRBV7-2 and TRBJ2-7; 10 bases are a match to TRBD1. Germline lookup yields CDR1 SGHTA and CDR2 FQGNSA. V trimming: 7 bases; J trimming: 6 bases; junction bases outside the gene matches: 15. The CDR3 contains 16 residues. CDR3 DNA: TGTGCCAGCACCTTTTCGTCGGGACAGGGGTCACGCGAGCAGTACTTC. Amino acid sequence: CASTFSSGQGSREQYF.

The J gene is TRBJ2-5, the V gene TRBV7-8; possibly TRBD1 for D (5 bases). The J call could be wrong; TRBJ2-7 is a better fit for the DNA end. This CDR3 region has 13 residues. The germline V gene has CDR1 SGHVS and CDR2 FQNEAQ. CDR3 sequence (DNA): TGTGCCAGCAGCTTAGACAGGACCTACGAGCAGTACTTC. It yields the protein CASSLDRTYEQYF.

V usage is TRBV13 and J usage is TRBJ1-3; D remains unclear. The CDR3 is 15 residues long. The V end was cut by 5 bases, the J end by 4 bases, with 15 bases between. Germline CDR1 and CDR2: PRHDT and FYEKMQ (reference sequence). The CDR3 DNA reads TGTGCCAGCAGCGCTACTAGGGAGAGGGGAAACACCATATATTTT. Its translation is CASSATRERGNTIYF. Based on the CDR3 plus reference TRBV13 and TRBJ1-3, the full variable domain is AAGVIQSPRHLIKEKRETATLKCYPIPRHDTVYWYQQGPGQDPQFLISFYEKMQSDKGSIPDRFSAQQFSDYHSELNMSSLELGDSALYFCASSATRERGNTIYFGEGSWLTVV.

The rearrangement joins TRBV7-8 to TRBJ1-1; unclear D gene. The CDR3 covers 15 residues. The germline V gene has CDR1 SGHVS and CDR2 FQNEAQ. Deletions cut 5 bases from V and 0 bases from J, with 13 bases between. The CDR3 DNA reads TGTGCCAGCAGCCACAGTCCGAAATTGAACACTGAAGCTTTCTTT. Translating it yields CASSHSPKLNTEAFF.

V is TRBV5-4 and J is TRBJ1-2, with D maybe TRBD1 (5 bases). The V end lost 2 bases, the J end lost 2 bases, and 10 bases lay between the germline ends. The CDR3 is made up of 14 amino acids. Germline values: CDR1 SGHNT, CDR2 YYREEE (reference sequence). CDR3 nucleotide sequence: TGTGCCAGCAGCTTCCTCGACAGAAACTATGGCTACACCTTC. It is translated as CASSFLDRNYGYTF.

CDR3 residues: CASSPPASGVPSNEQFF. The CDR3 coding sequence is TGTGCCAGCTCACCACCGGCTAGCGGGGTACCTTCCAATGAGCAGTTCTTC. The rearrangement uses TRBV18 and TRBJ2-1, with 9 bases fitting TRBD2. The CDR3 extends over 17 amino acids. The junction had 9 bases not matched to a gene; V was cut back by 0 bases and J by 6 bases. CDR1 KGHSH and CDR2 LQKENI come from the germline V gene. The variable domain in full, completed from reference TRBV18 and TRBJ2-1, reads NAGVMQNPRHLVRRRGQEARLRCSPMKGHSHVYWYRQLPEEGLKFMVYLQKENIIDESGMPKERFSAEFPKEGPSILRIQQVVRGDSAAYFCASSPPASGVPSNEQFFGPGTRLTVL.

The CDR3 is CASSLRSGSSGNTIYF. Here the CDR3 DNA reads TGTGCCAGCAGCTTACGGTCGGGAAGCTCTGGAAACACCATATATTTT. This chain uses TRBV7-2 with TRBJ1-3; D gene unclear. CDR1 and CDR2 from the germline V gene are SGHTA and FQGNSA. This CDR3 is 16 amino acids long. V lost 2 bases and J lost 0, with 11 bases in between.